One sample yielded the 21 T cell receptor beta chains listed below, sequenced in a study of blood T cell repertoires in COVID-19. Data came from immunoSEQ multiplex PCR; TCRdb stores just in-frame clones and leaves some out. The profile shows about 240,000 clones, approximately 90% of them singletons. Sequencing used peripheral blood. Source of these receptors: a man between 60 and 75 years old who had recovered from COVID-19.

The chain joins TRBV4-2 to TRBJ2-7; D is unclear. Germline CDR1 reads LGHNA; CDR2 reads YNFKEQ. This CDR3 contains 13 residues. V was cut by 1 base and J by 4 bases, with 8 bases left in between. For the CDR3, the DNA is TGTGCCAGCAGCCAAGGTGACGGGTACGAGCAGTACGTC. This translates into CASSQGDGYEQYV.

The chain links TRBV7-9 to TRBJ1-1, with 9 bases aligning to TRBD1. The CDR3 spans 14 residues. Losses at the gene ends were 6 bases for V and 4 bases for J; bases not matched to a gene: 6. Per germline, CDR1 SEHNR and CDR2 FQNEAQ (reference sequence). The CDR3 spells CASRSGTGSTEAFF. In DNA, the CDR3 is TGTGCCAGCAGGTCCGGGACAGGGAGCACTGAAGCTTTCTTT.

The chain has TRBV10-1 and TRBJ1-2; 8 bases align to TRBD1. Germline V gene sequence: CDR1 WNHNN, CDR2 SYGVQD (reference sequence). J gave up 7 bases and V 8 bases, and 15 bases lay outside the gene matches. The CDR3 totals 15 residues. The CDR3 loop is CASLTSGQGLGGYTF. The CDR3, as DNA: TGCGCCAGCCTTACATCAGGACAGGGCTTAGGTGGCTACACCTTC.

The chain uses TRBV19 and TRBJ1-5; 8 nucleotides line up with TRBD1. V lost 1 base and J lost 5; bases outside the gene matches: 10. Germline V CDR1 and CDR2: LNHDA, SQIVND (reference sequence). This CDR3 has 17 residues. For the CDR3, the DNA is TGTGCCAGTAGTATAGTCTCCTGGACAGGGCAGGATCAGCCCCAGCATTTT. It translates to CASSIVSWTGQDQPQHF. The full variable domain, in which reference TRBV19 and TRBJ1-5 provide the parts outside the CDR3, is DGGITQSPKYLFRKEGQNVTLSCEQNLNHDAMYWYRQDPGQGLRLIYYSQIVNDFQKGDIAEGYSVSREKKESFPLTVTSAQKNPTAFYLCASSIVSWTGQDQPQHFGDGTRLSIL.

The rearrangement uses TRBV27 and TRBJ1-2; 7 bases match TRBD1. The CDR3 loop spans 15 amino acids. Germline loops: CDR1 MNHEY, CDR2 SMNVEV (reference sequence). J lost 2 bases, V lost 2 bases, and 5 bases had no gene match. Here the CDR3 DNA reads TGTGCCAGCAGTTTACATGGACAGGTAAACTATGGCTACACCTTC. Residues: CASSLHGQVNYGYTF.

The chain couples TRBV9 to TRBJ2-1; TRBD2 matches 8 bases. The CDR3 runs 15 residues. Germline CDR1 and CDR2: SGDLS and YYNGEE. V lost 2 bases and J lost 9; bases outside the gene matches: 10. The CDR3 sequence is CASSVRGDSSGEQFF. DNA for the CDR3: TGTGCCAGCAGCGTGCGGGGGGACTCCTCGGGTGAGCAGTTCTTC.

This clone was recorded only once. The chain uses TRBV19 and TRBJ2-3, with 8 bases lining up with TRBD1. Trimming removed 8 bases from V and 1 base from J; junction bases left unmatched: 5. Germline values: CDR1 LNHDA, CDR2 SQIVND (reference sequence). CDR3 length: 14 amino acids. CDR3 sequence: CASQQGVGTDTQYF. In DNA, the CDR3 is TGTGCCAGTCAACAGGGGGTTGGCACAGATACGCAGTATTTT.

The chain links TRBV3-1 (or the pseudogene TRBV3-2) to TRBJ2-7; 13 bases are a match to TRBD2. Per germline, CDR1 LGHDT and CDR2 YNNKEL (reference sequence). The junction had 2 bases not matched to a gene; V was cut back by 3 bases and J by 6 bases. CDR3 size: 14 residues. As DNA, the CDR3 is TGTGCCAGCAGCCAGGGACTAGCGGGGAGCGAGCAGTACGTC. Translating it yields CASSQGLAGSEQYV.

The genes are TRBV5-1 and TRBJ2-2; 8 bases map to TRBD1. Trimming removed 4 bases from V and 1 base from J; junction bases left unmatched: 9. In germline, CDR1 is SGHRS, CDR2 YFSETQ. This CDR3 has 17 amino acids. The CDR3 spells CASSALRGTGNTGELFF. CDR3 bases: TGCGCCAGCAGCGCCTTAAGGGGGACAGGGAACACCGGGGAGCTGTTTTTT. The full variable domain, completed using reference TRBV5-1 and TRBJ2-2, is KAGVTQTPRYLIKTRGQQVTLSCSPISGHRSVSWYQQTPGQGLQFLFEYFSETQRNKGNFPGRFSGRQFSNSRSEMNVSTLELGDSALYLCASSALRGTGNTGELFFGEGSRLTVL.

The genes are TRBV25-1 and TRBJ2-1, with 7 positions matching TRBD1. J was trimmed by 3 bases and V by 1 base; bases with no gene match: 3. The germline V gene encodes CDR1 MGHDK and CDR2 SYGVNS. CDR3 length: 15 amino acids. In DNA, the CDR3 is TGTGCCAGCAGTGAATTGGGACAGATCTACAATGAGCAGTTCTTC. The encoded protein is CASSELGQIYNEQFF.

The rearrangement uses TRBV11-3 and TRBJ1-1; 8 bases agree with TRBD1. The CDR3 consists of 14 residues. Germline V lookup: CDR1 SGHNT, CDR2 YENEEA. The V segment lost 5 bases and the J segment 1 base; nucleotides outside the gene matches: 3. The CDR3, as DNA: TGTGCCAGCAGCAAGGGACAGGAGAACACTGAAGCTTTCTTT. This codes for CASSKGQENTEAFF.

The CDR3 DNA sequence: TGTGCCAGCTCACCCAGCGGGGGAAGGGTAGAGACCCAGTACTTC. It codes for CASSPSGGRVETQYF. V is TRBV18 and J is TRBJ2-5; 8 positions match TRBD2. The CDR3 totals 15 residues. V shed 3 bases and J 4 bases; nucleotides not matched to a gene: 7. CDR1 and CDR2 from the germline V gene are KGHSH and LQKENI. Full variable domain (outside the CDR3, taken from reference TRBV18 and TRBJ2-5): NAGVMQNPRHLVRRRGQEARLRCSPMKGHSHVYWYRQLPEEGLKFMVYLQKENIIDESGMPKERFSAEFPKEGPSILRIQQVVRGDSAAYFCASSPSGGRVETQYFGPGTRLLVL.

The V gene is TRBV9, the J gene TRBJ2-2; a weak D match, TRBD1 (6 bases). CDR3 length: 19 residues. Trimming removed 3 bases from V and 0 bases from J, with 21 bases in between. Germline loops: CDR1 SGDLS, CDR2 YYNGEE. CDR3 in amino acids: CASSEGVGRLVPNTGELFF. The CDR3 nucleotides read TGTGCCAGCAGCGAGGGGGTAGGGCGGCTCGTTCCGAACACCGGGGAGCTGTTTTTT.

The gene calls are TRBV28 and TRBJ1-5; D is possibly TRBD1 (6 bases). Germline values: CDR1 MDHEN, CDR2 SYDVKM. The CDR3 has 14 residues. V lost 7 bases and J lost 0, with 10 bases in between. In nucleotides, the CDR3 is TGTGCCAGCACCACAGGGATTAGCAATCAGCCCCAGCATTTT. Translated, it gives CASTTGISNQPQHF.

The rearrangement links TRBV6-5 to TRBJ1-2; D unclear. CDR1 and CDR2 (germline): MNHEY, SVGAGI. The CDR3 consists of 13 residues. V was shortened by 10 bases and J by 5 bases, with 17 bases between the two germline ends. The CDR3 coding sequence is TGTGCCACATCCCCCGGGGTCCTTTATGGCTACACCTTC. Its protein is CATSPGVLYGYTF.

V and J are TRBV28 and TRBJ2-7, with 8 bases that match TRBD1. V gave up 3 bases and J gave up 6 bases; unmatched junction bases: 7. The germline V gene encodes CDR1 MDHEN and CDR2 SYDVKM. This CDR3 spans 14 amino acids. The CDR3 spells CASSLVQGAGEQYV. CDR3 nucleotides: TGTGCCAGCAGTTTGGTCCAGGGGGCGGGCGAGCAGTACGTC.

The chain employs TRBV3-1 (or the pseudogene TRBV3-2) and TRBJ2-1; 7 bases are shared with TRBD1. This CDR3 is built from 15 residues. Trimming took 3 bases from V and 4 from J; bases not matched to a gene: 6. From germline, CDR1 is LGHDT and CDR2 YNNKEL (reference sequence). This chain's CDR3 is CASSQKGGQYNEQFF. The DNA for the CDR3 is TGTGCCAGCAGCCAGAAAGGGGGCCAATACAATGAGCAGTTCTTC.

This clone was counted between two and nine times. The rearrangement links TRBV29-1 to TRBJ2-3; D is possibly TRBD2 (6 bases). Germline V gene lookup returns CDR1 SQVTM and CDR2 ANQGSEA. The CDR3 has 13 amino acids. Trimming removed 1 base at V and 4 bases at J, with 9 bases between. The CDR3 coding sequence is TGCAGCGTTGAAGGTGGAGGGGCAGATACGCAGTATTTT. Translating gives CSVEGGGADTQYF.

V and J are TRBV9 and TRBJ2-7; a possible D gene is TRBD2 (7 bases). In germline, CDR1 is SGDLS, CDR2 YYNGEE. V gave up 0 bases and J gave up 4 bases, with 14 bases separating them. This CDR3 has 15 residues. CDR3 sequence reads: CASSVEPGGRYEQYF. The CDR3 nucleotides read TGTGCCAGCAGCGTAGAGCCGGGGGGCCGGTACGAGCAGTACTTC.

The CDR3 DNA sequence: TGTGCCTGGAGTGTACTTATCGGGGGTCTAGAGACCCAGTACTTC. Translating it yields CAWSVLIGGLETQYF. The chain combines TRBV30 with TRBJ2-5, with a weak D call TRBD2 (6 bases). V was trimmed by 0 bases and J by 4 bases, leaving 15 bases between them. Germline V gives CDR1 GTSNPN, CDR2 SVGIG (reference sequence). This CDR3 has 15 residues.

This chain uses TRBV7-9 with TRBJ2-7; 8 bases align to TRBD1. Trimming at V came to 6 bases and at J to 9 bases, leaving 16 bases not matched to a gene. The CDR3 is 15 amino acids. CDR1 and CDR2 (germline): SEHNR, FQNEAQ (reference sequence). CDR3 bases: TGTGCCAGCAGAATTGGTCAGGGGGCGTTTGAGGGGCAGTACTTC. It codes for CASRIGQGAFEGQYF.